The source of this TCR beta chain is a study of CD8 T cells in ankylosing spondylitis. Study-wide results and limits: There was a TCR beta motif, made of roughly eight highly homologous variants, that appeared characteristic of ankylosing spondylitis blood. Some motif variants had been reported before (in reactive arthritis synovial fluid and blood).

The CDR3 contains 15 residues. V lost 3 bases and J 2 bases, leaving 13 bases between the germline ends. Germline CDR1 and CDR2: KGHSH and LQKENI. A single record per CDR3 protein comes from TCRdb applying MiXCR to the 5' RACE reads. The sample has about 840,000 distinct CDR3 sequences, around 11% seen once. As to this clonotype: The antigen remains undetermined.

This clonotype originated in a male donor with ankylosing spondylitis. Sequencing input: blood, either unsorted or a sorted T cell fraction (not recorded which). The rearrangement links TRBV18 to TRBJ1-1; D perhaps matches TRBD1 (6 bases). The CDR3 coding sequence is TGTGCCAGCTCACCCCAATGGACAGAAAACACTGAAGCTTTCTTT. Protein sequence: CASSPQWTENTEAFF.